This TCR beta chain was profiled in a study of T cell repertoires in ileal Crohn's disease. Across the study: All patients had surgery for stricturing (61%) or penetrating (about 39%) disease. Biopsies of inflamed ileum from the surgical specimen form M0 samples.

The method was immunoSEQ multiplex PCR; TCRdb's version includes in-frame clones alone and lacks a portion of them. This table holds roughly 10,000 clones, about nine tenths found once. Points on this clone: Its antigen is undetermined. Other DNA sequences in this sample translate to the same CDR3.

Trimming cost V 3 bases and J 0 bases, with 15 bases left between them. Germline CDR1 and CDR2: LGHNA and YNFKEQ. The CDR3 consists of 16 residues. Whole-study findings and limits: Mucosal expansions were suggested to be mainly CD8 T cells. Clonality above 26.8% at surgery always came with endoscopic recurrence.

Stated time point: inflamed ileum from the surgical specimen. This clonotype was obtained from an adult with Crohn's disease. V gene TRBV4-2 combines with J gene TRBJ2-7, with D maybe TRBD2 (6 bases). Sequenced input: ileal tissue. CDR3 loop: CASSQGGGLSSYEQYF. CDR3 DNA sequence: TGTGCCAGCAGCCAGGGGGGAGGCCTTAGCTCCTACGAGCAGTACTTC.